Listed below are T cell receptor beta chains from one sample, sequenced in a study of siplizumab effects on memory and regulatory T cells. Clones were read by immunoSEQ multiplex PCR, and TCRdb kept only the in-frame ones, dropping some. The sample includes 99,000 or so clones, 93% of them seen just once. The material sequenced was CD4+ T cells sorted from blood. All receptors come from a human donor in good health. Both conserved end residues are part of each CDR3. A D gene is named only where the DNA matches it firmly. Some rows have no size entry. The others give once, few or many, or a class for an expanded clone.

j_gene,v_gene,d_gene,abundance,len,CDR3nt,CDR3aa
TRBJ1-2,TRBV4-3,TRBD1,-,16,TGCGCCAGCAGCCAGATCGGACAGGACCCTTACTATGGCTACACCTTC,CASSQIGQDPYYGYTF
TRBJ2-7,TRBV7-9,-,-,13,TGTGCCAGCAGCTTAGACAGGTCCTACGAGCAGTACTTC,CASSLDRSYEQYF
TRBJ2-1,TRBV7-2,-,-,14,TGTGCCAGCAGCTTAGAAGGGGGGATCGGTGAGCAGTTCTTC,CASSLEGGIGEQFF
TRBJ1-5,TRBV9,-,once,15,TGTGCCAGCAGCGTAGATGAGATACGCAATCAGCCCCAGCATTTT,CASSVDEIRNQPQHF
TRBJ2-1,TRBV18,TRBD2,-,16,TGTGCCAGCTCACCCACGAGACTAGCGGGTTACAATGAGCAGTTCTTC,CASSPTRLAGYNEQFF
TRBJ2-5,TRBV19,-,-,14,TGTGCCAGTAGTAGGGCAGGGGTTTCGGAGACCCAGTACTTC,CASSRAGVSETQYF
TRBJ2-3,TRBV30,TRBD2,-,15,TGTGCCTGGGAACGGGCTAGCGGGAGGTCGGATACGCAGTATTTT,CAWERASGRSDTQYF
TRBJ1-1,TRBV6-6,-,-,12,TGTGCCAGCAGTTACACTAACACTGAAGCTTTCTTT,CASSYTNTEAFF
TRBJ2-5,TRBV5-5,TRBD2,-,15,TGTGCCAGCAGCTGGACGATCGGGAGGCCGGAGACCCAGTACTTC,CASSWTIGRPETQYF
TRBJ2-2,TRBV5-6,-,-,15,TGTGCCAGCAGCCAGGGATTGGGCGGGACCGGGGAGCTGTTTTTT,CASSQGLGGTGELFF
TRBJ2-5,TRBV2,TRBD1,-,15,TGTGCCAGCAGTCAGGACAGGGGTCACCAAGAGACCCAGTACTTC,CASSQDRGHQETQYF
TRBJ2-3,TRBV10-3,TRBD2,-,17,TGTGCCATCAGCCGCGGGGCTAGCGGATCTAGCACAGATACGCAGTATTTT,CAISRGASGSSTDTQYF
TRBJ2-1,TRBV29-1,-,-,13,TGCAGCGTTGCCAGGAGCTCCTACAATGAGCAGTTCTTC,CSVARSSYNEQFF
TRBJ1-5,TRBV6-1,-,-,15,TGTGCCAGCAGTGAAAGGTCTAAAATCAATCAGCCCCAGCATTTT,CASSERSKINQPQHF
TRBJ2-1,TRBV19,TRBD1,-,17,TGTGCCAGTAGTATCGCATCAGCAGGACAGGGGATCAATGAGCAGTTCTTC,CASSIASAGQGINEQFF
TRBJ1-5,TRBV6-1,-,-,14,TGTGCCAGCAGTCTGAGAGGGAACAATCAGCCCCAGCATTTT,CASSLRGNNQPQHF
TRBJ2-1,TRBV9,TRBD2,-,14,TGTGCCAGCAGCGTAGCTAGCGGGACACTTGAGCAGTTCTTC,CASSVASGTLEQFF
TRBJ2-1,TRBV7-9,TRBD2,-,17,TGTGCCAGCGCTAGCGGGGGGGTGTTCTACTCCTACAATGAGCAGTTCTTC,CASASGGVFYSYNEQFF
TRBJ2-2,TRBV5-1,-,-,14,TGCGCCAGCAGCTTGCCCCCGGGCACCGGGGAGCTGTTTTTT,CASSLPPGTGELFF
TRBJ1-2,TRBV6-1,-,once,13,TGTGCCAGCAGTGAAGTTGGGGTCTCTGGCTACACCTTC,CASSEVGVSGYTF
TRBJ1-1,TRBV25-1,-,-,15,TGTGCCAGCAGTGAGAGGGCTCTGGCGAACACTGAAGCTTTCTTT,CASSERALANTEAFF
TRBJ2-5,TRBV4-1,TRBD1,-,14,TGCGCCAGCAGCCAAGAGACAGGGGGAGAGACCCAGTACTTC,CASSQETGGETQYF
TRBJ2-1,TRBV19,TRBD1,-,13,TGTGCCAGTAGTGGGGGACAGGGAATAGGGCAGTTCTTC,CASSGGQGIGQFF
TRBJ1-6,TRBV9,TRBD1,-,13,TGTGCCAGCGGACAGGAGTATAATTCACCCCTCCACTTT,CASGQEYNSPLHF
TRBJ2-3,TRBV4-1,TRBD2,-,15,TGCGCCAGCCGGGGGGGGACTACAAACACAGATACGCAGTATTTT,CASRGGTTNTDTQYF
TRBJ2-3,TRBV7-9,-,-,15,TGTGCCAGCAGTCCTGGGACGCTGAGCACAGATACGCAGTATTTT,CASSPGTLSTDTQYF
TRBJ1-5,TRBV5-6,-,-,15,TGTGCCAGCAGCTTGGGTCGCGGAGACAATCAGCCCCAGCATTTT,CASSLGRGDNQPQHF
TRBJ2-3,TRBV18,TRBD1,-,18,TGTGCCAGCTCACCACGGGCTTCGACAGGGCCTAGCACAGATACGCAGTATTTT,CASSPRASTGPSTDTQYF
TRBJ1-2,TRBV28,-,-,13,TGTGCCAGCAGTTCATTCGTAAATTATGGCTACACCTTC,CASSSFVNYGYTF
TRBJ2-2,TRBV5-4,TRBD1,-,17,TGTGCCAGCAGCGGAACCGGGACAGGGGGCGCGACCGGGGAGCTGTTTTTT,CASSGTGTGGATGELFF
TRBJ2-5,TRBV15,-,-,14,TGTGCCACCAGCAGAGGGGGCGGGGTTGAGACCCAGTACTTC,CATSRGGGVETQYF